This T cell receptor beta chain is from a study of blood T cell repertoires in COVID-19. Overall study: Sites in the United States, Italy and Spain provided acute and convalescent COVID-19 samples. The analysed material was cDNA or gDNA that came from T cells, B-cell-depleted T cells, or PBMCs.

Worth noting for this clone: This specimen includes other DNA sequences encoding the same CDR3.

Source study methods: The authors estimated nucleated cell counts from reference gene primer amplification. Assay used: immunoSEQ multiplex PCR; TCRdb lists only in-frame clones, some missing. V and J calls and clone size are given by that table; D and trimming were obtained from the DNA. The table has some 90,000 clones, roughly 87% seen once; the top ten hold about 9.1%. The sequencing sample was made of peripheral blood. The source of this sequence is a man aged 45-65 years with acute or convalescent COVID-19.

CDR3: CASSIGRDNYGYTF. The CDR3 DNA reads TGTGCCAGTAGTATTGGTCGGGATAACTATGGCTACACCTTC. J is TRBJ1-2 and V is TRBV19; D is uncertain. The CDR3 covers 14 residues. Trimming pared 3 bases from V and 1 base from J, leaving 9 bases between. The germline V gene has CDR1 LNHDA and CDR2 SQIVND (reference sequence).